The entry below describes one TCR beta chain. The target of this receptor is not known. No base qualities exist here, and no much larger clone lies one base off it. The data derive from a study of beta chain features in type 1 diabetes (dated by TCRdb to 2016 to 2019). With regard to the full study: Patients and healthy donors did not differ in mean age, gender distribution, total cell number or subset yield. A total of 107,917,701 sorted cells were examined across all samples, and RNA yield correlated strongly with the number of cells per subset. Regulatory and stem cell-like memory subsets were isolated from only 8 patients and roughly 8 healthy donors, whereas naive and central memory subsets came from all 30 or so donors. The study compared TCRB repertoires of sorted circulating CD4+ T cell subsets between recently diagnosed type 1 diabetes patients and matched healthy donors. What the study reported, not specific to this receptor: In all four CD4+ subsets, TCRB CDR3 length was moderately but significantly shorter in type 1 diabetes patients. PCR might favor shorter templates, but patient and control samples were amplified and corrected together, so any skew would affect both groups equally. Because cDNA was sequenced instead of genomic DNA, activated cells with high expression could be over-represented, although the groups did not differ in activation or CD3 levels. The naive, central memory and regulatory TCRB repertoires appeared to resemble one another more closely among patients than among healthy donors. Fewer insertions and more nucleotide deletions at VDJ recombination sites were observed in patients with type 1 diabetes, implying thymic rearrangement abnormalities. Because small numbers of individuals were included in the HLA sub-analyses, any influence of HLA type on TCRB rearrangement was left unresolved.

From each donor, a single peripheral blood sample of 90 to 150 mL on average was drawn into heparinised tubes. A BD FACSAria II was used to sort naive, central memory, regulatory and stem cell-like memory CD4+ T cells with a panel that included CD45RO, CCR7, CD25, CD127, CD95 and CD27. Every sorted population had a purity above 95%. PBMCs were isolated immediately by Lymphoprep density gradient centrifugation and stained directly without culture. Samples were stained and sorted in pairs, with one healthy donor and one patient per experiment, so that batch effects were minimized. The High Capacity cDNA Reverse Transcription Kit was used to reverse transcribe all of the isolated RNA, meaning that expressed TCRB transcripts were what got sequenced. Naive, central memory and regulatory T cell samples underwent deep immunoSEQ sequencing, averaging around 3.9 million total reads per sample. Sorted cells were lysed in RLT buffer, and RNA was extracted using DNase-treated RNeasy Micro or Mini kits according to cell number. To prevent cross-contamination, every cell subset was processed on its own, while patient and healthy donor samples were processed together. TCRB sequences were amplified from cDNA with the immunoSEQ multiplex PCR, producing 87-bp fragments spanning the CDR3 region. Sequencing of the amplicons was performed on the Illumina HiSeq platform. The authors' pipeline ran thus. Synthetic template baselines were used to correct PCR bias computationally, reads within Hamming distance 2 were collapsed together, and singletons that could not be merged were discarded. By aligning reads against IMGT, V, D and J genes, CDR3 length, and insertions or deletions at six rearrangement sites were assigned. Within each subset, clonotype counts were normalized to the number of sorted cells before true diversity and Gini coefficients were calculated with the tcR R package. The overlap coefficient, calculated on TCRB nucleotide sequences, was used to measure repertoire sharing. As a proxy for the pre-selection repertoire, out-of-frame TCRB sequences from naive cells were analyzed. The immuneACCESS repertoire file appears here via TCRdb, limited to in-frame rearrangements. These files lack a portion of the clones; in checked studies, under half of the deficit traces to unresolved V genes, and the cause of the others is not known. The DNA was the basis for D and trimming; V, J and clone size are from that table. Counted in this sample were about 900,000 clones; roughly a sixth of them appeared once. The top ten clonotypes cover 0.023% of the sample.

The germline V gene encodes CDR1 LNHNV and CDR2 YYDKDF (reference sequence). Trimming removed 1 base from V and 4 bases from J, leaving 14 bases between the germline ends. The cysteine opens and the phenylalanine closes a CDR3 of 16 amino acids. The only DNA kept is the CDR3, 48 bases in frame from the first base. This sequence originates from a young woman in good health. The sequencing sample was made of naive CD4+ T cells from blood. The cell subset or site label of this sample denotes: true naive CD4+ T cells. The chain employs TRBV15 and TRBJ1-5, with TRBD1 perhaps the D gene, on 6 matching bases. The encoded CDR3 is CATSRGRGNRNQPQHF. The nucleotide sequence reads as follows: TGTGCCACCAGCAGAGGGAGGGGGAACAGAAATCAGCCCCAGCATTTT.